Described below is a single TCR beta chain sequence and its context. Its antigen has not been determined. Base qualities were left out, and no much larger clone turns up one base away. Preparation of the library involved the immunoSEQ multiplex PCR assay. TCRdb stores this immuneACCESS table with in-frame sequences only. Part of the clones is absent; in the studies checked, under half of the shortfall reflects unresolved V genes, and no reason is known for the rest. The sample table shows tens of thousands of clones, and approximately 91% are seen once. The ten largest clones add up to under 0.5% of the sample. The CDR3 runs 15 amino acids, cysteine and phenylalanine included. Kept here is only the CDR3 DNA, which spans 45 bases and is read in frame from base 1. The germline V gene supplies CDR1 SGHRS and CDR2 YFSETQ. V gives up 4 bases and J gives up 2 bases, and the segment between their germline ends measures 13 bases.

This specimen comes from a study of technical replicates of blood from a few donors (dated by TCRdb to the late 2010s). The sequence derives from a human donor in good health. Some clones in this sample may be carry-over from other donors' samples. The rearranged chain carries TRBV5-1 and TRBJ2-1; TRBD2 could be the D gene, as 6 bases match. Sequencing was carried out using T cells isolated from PBMCs. The CDR3 reads CASSNTGLAYNEQFF. The DNA sequence is as follows: TGCGCCAGCAGCAATACGGGACTCGCCTACAATGAGCAGTTCTTC.